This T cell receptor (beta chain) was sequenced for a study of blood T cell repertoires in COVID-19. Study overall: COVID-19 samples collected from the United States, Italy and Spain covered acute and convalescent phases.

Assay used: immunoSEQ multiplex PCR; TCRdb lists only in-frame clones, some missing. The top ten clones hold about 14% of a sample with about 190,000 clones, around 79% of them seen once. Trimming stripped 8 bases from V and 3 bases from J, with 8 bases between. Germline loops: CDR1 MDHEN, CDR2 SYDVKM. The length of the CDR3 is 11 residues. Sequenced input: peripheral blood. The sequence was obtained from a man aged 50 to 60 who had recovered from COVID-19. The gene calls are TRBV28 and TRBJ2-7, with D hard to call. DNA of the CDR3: TGTGCCAGCTATAATCTCTACGAGCAGTACTTC. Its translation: CASYNLYEQYF.